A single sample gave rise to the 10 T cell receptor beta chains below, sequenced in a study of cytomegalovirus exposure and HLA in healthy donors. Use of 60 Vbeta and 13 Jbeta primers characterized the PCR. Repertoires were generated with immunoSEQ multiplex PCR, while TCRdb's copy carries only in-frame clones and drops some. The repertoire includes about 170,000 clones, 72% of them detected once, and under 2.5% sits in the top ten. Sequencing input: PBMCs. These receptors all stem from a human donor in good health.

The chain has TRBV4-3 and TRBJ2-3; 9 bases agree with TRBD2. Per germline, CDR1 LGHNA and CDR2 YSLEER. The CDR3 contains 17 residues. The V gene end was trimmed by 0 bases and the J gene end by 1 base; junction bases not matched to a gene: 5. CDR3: CASSQDRQRGGTDTQYF. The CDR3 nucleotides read TGCGCCAGCAGCCAAGATCGCCAGCGGGGGGGCACAGATACGCAGTATTTT.

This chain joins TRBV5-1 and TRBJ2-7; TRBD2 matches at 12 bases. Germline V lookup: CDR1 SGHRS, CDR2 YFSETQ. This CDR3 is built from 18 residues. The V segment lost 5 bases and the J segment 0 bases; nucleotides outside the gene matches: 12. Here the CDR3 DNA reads TGCGCCAGCAGGGTGACTAGCGGGGGCCATCTCCGCTCCTACGAGCAGTACTTC. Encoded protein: CASRVTSGGHLRSYEQYF.

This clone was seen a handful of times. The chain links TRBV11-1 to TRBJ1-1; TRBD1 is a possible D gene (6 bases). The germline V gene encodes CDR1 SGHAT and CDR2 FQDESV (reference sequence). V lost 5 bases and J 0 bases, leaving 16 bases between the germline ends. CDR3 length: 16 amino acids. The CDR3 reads CASSPGYREVNTEAFF. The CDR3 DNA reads TGTGCCAGCAGCCCAGGCTACAGGGAAGTGAACACTGAAGCTTTCTTT.

CDR3 sequence reads: CASSLSQGANTEAFF. The CDR3 region has the DNA TGTGCCAGCAGCTTATCACAGGGGGCGAACACTGAAGCTTTCTTT. The chain recombines TRBV7-9 with TRBJ1-1, with 9 bases lining up with TRBD1. The CDR3 sequence is 15 residues long. V was clipped by 2 bases and J by 1 base; unmatched bases: 2. CDR1 and CDR2 (germline): SEHNR, FQNEAQ (reference sequence). Using reference TRBV7-9 and TRBJ1-1 for the parts outside the CDR3, the full variable domain is DTGVSQNPRHKITKRGQNVTFRCDPISEHNRLYWYRQTLGQGPEFLTYFQNEAQLEKSRLLSDRFSAERPKGSFSTLEIQRTEQGDSAMYLCASSLSQGANTEAFFGQGTRLTVV.

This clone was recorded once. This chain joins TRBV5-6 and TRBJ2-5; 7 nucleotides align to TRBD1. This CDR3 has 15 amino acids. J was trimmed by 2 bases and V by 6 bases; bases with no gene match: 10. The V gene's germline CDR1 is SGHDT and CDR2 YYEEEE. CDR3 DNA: TGTGCCAGCACACCTCAGGGGGTGGGGCAAGAGACCCAGTACTTC. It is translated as CASTPQGVGQETQYF.

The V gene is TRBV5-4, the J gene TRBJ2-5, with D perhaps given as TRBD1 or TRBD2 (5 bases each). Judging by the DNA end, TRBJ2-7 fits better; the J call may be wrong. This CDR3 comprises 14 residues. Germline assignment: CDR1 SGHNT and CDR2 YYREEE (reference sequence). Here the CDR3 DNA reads TGTGCCAGCAGCAAGAAGGTGGGGGACTACGAGCAGTACTTC. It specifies CASSKKVGDYEQYF.

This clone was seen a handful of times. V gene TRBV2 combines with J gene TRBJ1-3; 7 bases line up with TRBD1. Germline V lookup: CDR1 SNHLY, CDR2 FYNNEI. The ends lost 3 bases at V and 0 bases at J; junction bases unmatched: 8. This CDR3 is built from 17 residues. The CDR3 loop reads CASSDPGTDYSGNTIYF. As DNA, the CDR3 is TGTGCCAGCAGTGACCCCGGGACAGATTACTCTGGAAACACCATATATTTT.

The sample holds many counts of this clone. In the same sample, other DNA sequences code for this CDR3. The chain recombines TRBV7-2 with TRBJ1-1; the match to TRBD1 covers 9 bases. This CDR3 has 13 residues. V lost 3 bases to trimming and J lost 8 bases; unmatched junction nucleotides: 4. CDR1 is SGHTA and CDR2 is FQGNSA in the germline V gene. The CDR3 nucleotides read TGTGCCAGCAGCTTGGACAGGGGCGCGGAAGCTTTCTTT. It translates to CASSLDRGAEAFF.

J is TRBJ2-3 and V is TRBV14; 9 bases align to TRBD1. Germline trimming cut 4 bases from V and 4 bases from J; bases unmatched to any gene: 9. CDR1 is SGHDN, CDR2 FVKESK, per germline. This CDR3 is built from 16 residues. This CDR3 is CASSPRTGAGSDTQYF. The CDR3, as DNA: TGTGCCAGCAGCCCCCGGACAGGGGCAGGATCAGATACGCAGTATTTT.

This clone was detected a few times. DNA for the CDR3: TGTGCCAGCTCACCACCCGGCGGGGACAGGGTTTATTCACCCCTCCACTTT. Translated, it gives CASSPPGGDRVYSPLHF. This chain uses TRBV18 with TRBJ1-6; TRBD1 agrees at 9 bases. From germline, CDR1 is KGHSH and CDR2 LQKENI. The CDR3 length is 17 residues. The junction had 8 bases not matched to a gene; V was cut back by 0 bases and J by 8 bases.